Below are 10 T cell receptor beta chains sequenced from a single sample in a study of blood T cell repertoires in COVID-19. TCRdb's table, derived via immunoSEQ multiplex PCR, lists solely in-frame clones and lacks some. The sample contains 250,000 or so clones, about 85% of which appear only once. The material sequenced was peripheral blood. The receptors originated from a woman aged 55-75 years with active or convalescent COVID-19.

V usage is TRBV19 and J usage is TRBJ2-1; 8 nucleotides agree with TRBD1. Germline V gene sequence: CDR1 LNHDA, CDR2 SQIVND (reference sequence). The CDR3 runs 12 residues. V dropped 4 bases and J dropped 12; count of bases not matched to a gene: 5. The CDR3 region has the DNA TGTGCCAGTAGTAAACTCGGGACAGGGCAGTTCTTC. This codes for CASSKLGTGQFF.

The CDR3 DNA follows: TGCGCCAGCAGCCCGTCCGCACAGGGGAATGAAAAACTGTTTTTT. As protein: CASSPSAQGNEKLFF. The chain employs TRBV5-1 and TRBJ1-4; TRBD1 agrees at 7 bases. Per the germline V gene, CDR1 is SGHRS and CDR2 is YFSETQ. The V segment lost 4 bases and the J segment 5 bases; nucleotides outside the gene matches: 8. This CDR3 is built from 15 residues.

The gene calls are TRBV14 and TRBJ2-1, with a tentative D call TRBD2 (6 bases). V was clipped by 0 bases and J by 4 bases, with 19 bases between them. The CDR3 is 18 amino acids. Germline CDR1 reads SGHDN; CDR2 reads FVKESK. The CDR3 DNA follows: TGTGCCAGCAGCCAAGAGAGGTTGCTAGCGTACCTATACAATGAGCAGTTCTTC. It is translated as CASSQERLLAYLYNEQFF.

V and J are TRBV4-1 and TRBJ2-3; D unresolved. Trimming cost V 0 bases and J 1 base, with 5 bases left between them. This CDR3 has 14 amino acids. Germline V CDR1 and CDR2: MGHRA, YSYEKL. CDR3 loop: CASSQDPGTDTQYF. In nucleotides, the CDR3 is TGCGCCAGCAGCCAAGATCCGGGCACAGATACGCAGTATTTT.

The rearrangement uses TRBV5-1 and TRBJ1-2, with TRBD1 matching over 10 bases. J lost 4 bases, V lost 0 bases, and 6 bases had no gene match. Germline CDR1 SGHRS, CDR2 YFSETQ. The CDR3 runs to 16 residues. CDR3 DNA: TGCGCCAGCAGCTTGGGGGACAGGGGTGGTCGCTATGGCTACACCTTC. It translates to CASSLGDRGGRYGYTF.

The rearrangement joins TRBV5-1 to TRBJ2-1; 8 bases line up with TRBD1. The CDR3 runs 16 residues. Germline V gives CDR1 SGHRS, CDR2 YFSETQ. The trim removed 4 bases at V and 4 bases at J, leaving 10 bases unmatched. CDR3 DNA sequence: TGCGCCAGCAGCCCGTCGATGGGACAGGCATACAATGAGCAGTTCTTC. It encodes CASSPSMGQAYNEQFF.

The chain uses TRBV7-9 and TRBJ2-1, with D perhaps TRBD2 (6 bases). CDR1 and CDR2 from the germline V gene are SEHNR and FQNEAQ (reference sequence). The ends were cut back, 5 bases at V and 5 bases at J, with 13 bases in the middle. This CDR3 has 14 amino acids. The CDR3 here is CASSPGWGDNEQFF. The CDR3 DNA sequence: TGTGCCAGCAGCCCCGGCTGGGGGGACAATGAGCAGTTCTTC.

This chain connects TRBV5-1 to TRBJ2-7; perhaps TRBD1 as D (6 bases). This CDR3 region has 14 residues. V was trimmed by 3 bases and J by 2 bases, leaving 12 bases between them. Germline V gene sequence: CDR1 SGHRS, CDR2 YFSETQ. Here the CDR3 DNA reads TGCGCCAGCAGCTCCGGGACAACTCCCTACGAGCAGTACGTC. Its protein is CASSSGTTPYEQYV.

The chain carries TRBV9 and TRBJ2-7; 8 nucleotides agree with TRBD2. V shed 0 bases and J 3 bases; nucleotides not matched to a gene: 2. The length of the CDR3 is 14 residues. CDR1 is SGDLS, CDR2 YYNGEE, per germline. CDR3 sequence (DNA): TGTGCCAGCAGCGTAGGACTAGCGTACTACGAGCAGTACTTC. Translating it yields CASSVGLAYYEQYF.

The chain couples TRBV7-6 to TRBJ1-1, with D unresolved. The V and J ends lost 0 bases and 1 base respectively, with 3 bases between them. The CDR3 extends over 13 amino acids. CDR1 and CDR2 (germline): SGHVS, FNYEAQ. The CDR3 DNA follows: TGTGCCAGCAGCTTAGCAGCGAACACTGAAGCTTTCTTT. This gives the protein CASSLAANTEAFF.